One sample yielded the 5 T cell receptor beta chains listed below, sequenced in a study of T cell responses to AZD1222 COVID-19 vaccine. This table comes from immunoSEQ multiplex PCR, and its TCRdb copy is limited to in-frame clones, with some not included. The sample includes roughly 120,000 clones, 70% to 90% of them seen just once. The sample here was peripheral blood, taken 28 days after the second AZD1222 dose. These receptors came from an adult who received the AZD1222 COVID-19 vaccine.

V gene TRBV19 combines with J gene TRBJ2-3, with TRBD1 matching 10 bases. The J segment lost 3 bases and the V segment lost 5 bases, leaving 8 bases of the junction unmatched. Germline CDR1 LNHDA, CDR2 SQIVND (reference sequence). This CDR3 is built from 16 residues. CDR3 nucleotides: TGTGCCAGTAGTCTGACCGGGACAGGGGTAACAGATACGCAGTATTTT. It encodes CASSLTGTGVTDTQYF.

V is TRBV10-3 and J is TRBJ1-3, with a possible D match to TRBD1 (6 bases). The germline V gene has CDR1 ENHRY and CDR2 SYGVKD. V lost 6 bases and J 3 bases, leaving 15 bases between the germline ends. The CDR3 spans 15 residues. The CDR3 nucleotides are TGTGCCATCAGCGTACAGGGAACAGGTGGAAACACCATATATTTT. It is translated as CAISVQGTGGNTIYF.

The rearrangement joins TRBV25-1 to TRBJ1-6; D remains ambiguous. This CDR3 has 13 amino acids. V gave up 4 bases and J gave up 10 bases, with 11 bases separating them. The germline V gene encodes CDR1 MGHDK and CDR2 SYGVNS. CDR3 DNA: TGTGCCAGCAGTGGGCAATACAACTCACCCCTCCACTTT. This gives the protein CASSGQYNSPLHF.

This clone occurred once. The rearrangement joins TRBV25-1 to TRBJ1-3; perhaps TRBD1 as D (6 bases). The V gene's germline CDR1 is MGHDK and CDR2 SYGVNS. The CDR3 is made up of 15 amino acids. V lost 3 bases and J 4 bases, leaving 13 bases between the germline ends. The CDR3, as DNA: TGTGCCAGCAGTGATAACAGGGAAGGCGGAAACACCATATATTTT. This translates into CASSDNREGGNTIYF.

In DNA form, the CDR3 reads TGTGCCAGCAGCTCCCTCCCGGGACAGACCTACGAGCAGTACTTC. It encodes CASSSLPGQTYEQYF. The chain carries TRBV7-8 and TRBJ2-7; 7 nucleotides align to TRBD1. This CDR3 is built from 15 residues. V gave up 4 bases and J gave up 2 bases; unmatched junction bases: 8. Germline assignment: CDR1 SGHVS and CDR2 FQNEAQ.